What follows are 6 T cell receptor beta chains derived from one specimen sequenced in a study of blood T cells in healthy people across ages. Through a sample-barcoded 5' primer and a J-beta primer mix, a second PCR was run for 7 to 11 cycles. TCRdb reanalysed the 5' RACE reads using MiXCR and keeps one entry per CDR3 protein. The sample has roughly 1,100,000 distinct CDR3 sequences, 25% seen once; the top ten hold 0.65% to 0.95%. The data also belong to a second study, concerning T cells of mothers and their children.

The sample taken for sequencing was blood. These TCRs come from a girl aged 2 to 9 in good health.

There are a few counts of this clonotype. The CDR3 sequence: CASSFWGGSNQPQHF. DNA for the CDR3: TGTGCCAGCAGTTTCTGGGGGGGAAGCAATCAGCCCCAGCATTTT. This chain links TRBV12-3 or TRBV12-4 with TRBJ1-5, with a possible D match to TRBD1 (5 bases). This CDR3 is 15 amino acids long. V was shortened by 3 bases and J by 1 base, with 10 bases between the two germline ends.

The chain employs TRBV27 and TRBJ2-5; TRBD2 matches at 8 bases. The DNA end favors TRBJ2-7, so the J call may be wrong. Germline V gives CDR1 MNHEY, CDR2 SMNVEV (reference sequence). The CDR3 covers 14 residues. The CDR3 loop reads CASSFSGDTYEQYF. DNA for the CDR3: TGTGCCAGCAGTTTTAGCGGGGATACATACGAGCAGTACTTC.

CDR3 in DNA: TGCAGCGTTATATCCAACCTTGGGCATGGCTACACCTTC. Translating gives CSVISNLGHGYTF. The chain carries TRBV29-1 and TRBJ1-2; D is ambiguous. CDR1 and CDR2 from the germline V gene are SQVTM and ANQGSEA. The CDR3 spans 13 residues. Trimming took 5 bases from V and 6 from J, leaving 16 bases between them. Complete variable domain (other parts from reference TRBV29-1 and TRBJ1-2): SAVISQKPSRDICQRGTSLTIQCQVDSQVTMMFWYRQQPGQSLTLIATANQGSEATYESGFVIDKFPISRPNLTFSTLTVSNMSPEDSSIYLCSVISNLGHGYTFGSGTRLTVV.

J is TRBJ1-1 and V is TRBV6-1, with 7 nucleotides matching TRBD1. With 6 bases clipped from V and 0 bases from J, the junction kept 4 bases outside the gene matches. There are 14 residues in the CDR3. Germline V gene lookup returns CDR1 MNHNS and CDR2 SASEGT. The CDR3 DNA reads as TGTGCCAGCAGATGGGACAGCCTGAACACTGAAGCTTTCTTT. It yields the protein CASRWDSLNTEAFF.

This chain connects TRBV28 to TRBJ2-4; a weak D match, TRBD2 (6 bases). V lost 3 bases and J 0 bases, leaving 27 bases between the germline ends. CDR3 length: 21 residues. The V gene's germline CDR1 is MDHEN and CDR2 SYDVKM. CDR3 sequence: CASSFRPGAKGRPLAKNIQYF. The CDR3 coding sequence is TGTGCCAGCAGTTTTCGACCGGGAGCCAAAGGACGCCCTTTAGCCAAAAACATTCAGTACTTC.

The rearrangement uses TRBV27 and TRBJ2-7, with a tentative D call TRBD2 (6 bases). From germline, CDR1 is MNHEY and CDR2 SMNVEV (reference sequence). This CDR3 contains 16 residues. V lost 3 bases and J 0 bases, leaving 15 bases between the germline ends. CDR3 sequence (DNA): TGTGCCAGCAGTTTTGTGTCTAGCGCGAGCTCCTACGAGCAGTACTTC. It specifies CASSFVSSASSYEQYF.